This T cell receptor (beta chain) was observed in a study of blood T cell repertoires in COVID-19. This CDR3 is 16 amino acids long. Between the trimmed V and J ends, which lost 5 bases and 0 bases, there was a span of 14 bases. Germline lookup yields CDR1 SEHNR and CDR2 FQNEAQ (reference sequence). The table came from immunoSEQ multiplex PCR; TCRdb's copy has only in-frame clones and leaves some out. The sample shows just under 65,000 clones, around 80% of them seen only once. The receptor was derived from a human donor in a cohort sampled during active COVID-19. J is TRBJ2-1 and V is TRBV7-9; tentative D call: TRBD2 (6 bases). Input material: peripheral blood. The DNA of the CDR3 is TGTGCCAGCAGCCCTCGTTTGACTAGCTCCTACAATGAGCAGTTCTTC. Its translation: CASSPRLTSSYNEQFF.